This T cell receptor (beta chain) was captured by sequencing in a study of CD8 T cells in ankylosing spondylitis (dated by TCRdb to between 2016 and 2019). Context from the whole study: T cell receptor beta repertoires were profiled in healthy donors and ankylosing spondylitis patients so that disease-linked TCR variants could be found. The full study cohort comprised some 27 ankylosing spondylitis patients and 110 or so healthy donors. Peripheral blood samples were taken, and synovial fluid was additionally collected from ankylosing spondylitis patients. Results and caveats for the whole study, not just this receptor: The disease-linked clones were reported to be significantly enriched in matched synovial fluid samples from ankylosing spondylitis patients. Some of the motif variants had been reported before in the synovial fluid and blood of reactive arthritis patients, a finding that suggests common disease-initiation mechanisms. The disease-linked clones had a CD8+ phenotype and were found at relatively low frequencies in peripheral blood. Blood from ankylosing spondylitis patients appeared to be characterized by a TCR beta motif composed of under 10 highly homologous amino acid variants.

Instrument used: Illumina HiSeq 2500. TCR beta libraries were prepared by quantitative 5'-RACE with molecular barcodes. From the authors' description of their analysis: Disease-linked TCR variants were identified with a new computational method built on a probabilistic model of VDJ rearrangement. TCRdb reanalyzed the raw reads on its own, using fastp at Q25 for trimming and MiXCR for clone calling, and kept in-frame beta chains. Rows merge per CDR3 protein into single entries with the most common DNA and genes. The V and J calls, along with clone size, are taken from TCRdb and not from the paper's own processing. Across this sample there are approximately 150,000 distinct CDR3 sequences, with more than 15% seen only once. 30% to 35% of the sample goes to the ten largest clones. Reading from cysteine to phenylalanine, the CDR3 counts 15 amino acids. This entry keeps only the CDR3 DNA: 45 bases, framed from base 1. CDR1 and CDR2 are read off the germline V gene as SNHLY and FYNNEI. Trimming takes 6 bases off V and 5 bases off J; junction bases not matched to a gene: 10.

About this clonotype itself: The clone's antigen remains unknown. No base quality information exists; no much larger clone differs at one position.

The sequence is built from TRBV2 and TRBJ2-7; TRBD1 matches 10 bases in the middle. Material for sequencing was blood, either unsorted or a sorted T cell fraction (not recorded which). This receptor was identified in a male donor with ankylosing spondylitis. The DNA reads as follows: TGTGCCAGCAGCGTTACGGGACAGGGGAGAGACGAGCAGTACTTC. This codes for CASSVTGQGRDEQYF.